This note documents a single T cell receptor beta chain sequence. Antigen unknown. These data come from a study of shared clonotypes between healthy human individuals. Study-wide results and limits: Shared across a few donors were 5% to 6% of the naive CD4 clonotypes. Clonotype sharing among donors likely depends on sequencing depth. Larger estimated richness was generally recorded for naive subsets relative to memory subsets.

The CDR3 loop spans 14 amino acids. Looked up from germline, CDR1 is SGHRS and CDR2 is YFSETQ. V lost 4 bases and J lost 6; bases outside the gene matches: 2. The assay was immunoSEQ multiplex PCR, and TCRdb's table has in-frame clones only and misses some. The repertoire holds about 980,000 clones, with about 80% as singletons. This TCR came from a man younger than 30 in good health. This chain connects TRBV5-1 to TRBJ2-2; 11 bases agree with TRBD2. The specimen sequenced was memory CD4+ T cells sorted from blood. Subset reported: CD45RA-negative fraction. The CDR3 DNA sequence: TGCGCCAGCAGCCCGGGACTAGCGGCCGGGGAGCTGTTTTTT. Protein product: CASSPGLAAGELFF.